The 32 T cell receptor beta chains reported below all come from one sample, sequenced in a study of T-cell memory formation after mild COVID-19. TCRdb ran MiXCR on the 5' RACE reads and lists one entry per CDR3 protein. The sample shows 350,000 to 500,000 distinct CDR3 sequences, 23% of them seen only once. Sequencing was carried out using PBMCs or a T cell subset sorted from them (not recorded which). The receptors originated from an adult woman who had mild COVID-19 (a few samples of this study predate the infection). Cell type and time point are not known.

This clonotype appeared a single time. This CDR3 is CASRPSLMNTEAFF. CDR3 bases: TGTGCCAGCAGGCCTTCCTTGATGAACACTGAAGCTTTCTTT. This chain connects TRBV7-9 to TRBJ1-1; D unresolved. Trimming stripped 6 bases from V and 0 bases from J, with 11 bases between. The V gene's germline CDR1 is SEHNR and CDR2 FQNEAQ (reference sequence). CDR3 length: 14 residues.

V gene TRBV3-1 combines with J gene TRBJ2-3, with D possibly matching TRBD1 (6 bases). This CDR3 is 13 amino acids long. Trimming removed 7 bases at V and 4 bases at J, with 12 bases between. Germline CDR1 reads LGHDT; CDR2 reads YNNKEL (reference sequence). CDR3 DNA sequence: TGTGCCAGCACCCACAGGGCATCAGATACGCAGTATTTT. As protein: CASTHRASDTQYF.

This clonotype has just a few counts. This rearrangement joins TRBV10-3 to TRBJ2-2; D is undetermined. The CDR3 sequence is 13 residues long. The germline V gene encodes CDR1 ENHRY and CDR2 SYGVKD. V was pared by 9 bases and J by 7 bases, with 15 bases between. In DNA form, the CDR3 reads TGTGCCATTTCTTCCGCCGTGGGCGGGGAGCTGTTTTTT. Translated, it gives CAISSAVGGELFF.

There are a few counts of this clonotype. The chain employs TRBV6-2 or TRBV6-3 and TRBJ1-5; possibly TRBD1 for D (5 bases). The germline V and J ends were trimmed by 8 bases and 2 bases, with 25 bases remaining between them. CDR1 and CDR2 from the germline V gene are MNHEY and SVGEGT. The CDR3 runs 18 residues. CDR3 in amino acids: CASASLGRGVVGNQPQHF. CDR3 bases: TGTGCCAGCGCGTCCCTCGGTAGAGGGGTTGTAGGCAATCAGCCCCAGCATTTT.

In its sample, this clonotype was seen a few times. This sequence joins TRBV20-1 and TRBJ1-5; D uncertain. The CDR3 is made up of 12 amino acids. CDR1 is DFQATT, CDR2 SNEGSKA, per germline (reference sequence). V was pared by 0 bases and J by 5 bases, with 5 bases between. The CDR3 loop reads CSARDLYQPQHF. In DNA form, the CDR3 reads TGCAGTGCTAGAGATCTTTATCAGCCCCAGCATTTT.

V is TRBV28 and J is TRBJ2-2; a possible D gene is TRBD1 (5 bases). CDR3 length equals 15 residues. Trimming removed 6 bases at V and 5 bases at J, with 16 bases between. From germline, CDR1 is MDHEN and CDR2 SYDVKM. In DNA form, the CDR3 reads TGTGCCAGCAGCAGGGCGTCAGTGTCAACCGGGGAGCTGTTTTTT. It specifies CASSRASVSTGELFF.

The V call is TRBV5-1, the J call TRBJ1-5; tentative D call: TRBD1 (5 bases). V was trimmed by 6 bases and J by 5 bases, leaving 12 bases between them. The CDR3 is 13 amino acids. Germline V gives CDR1 SGHRS, CDR2 YFSETQ. Here the CDR3 DNA reads TGCGCCAGCATTAGACAGCGCCATCAGCCCCAGCATTTT. The encoded protein is CASIRQRHQPQHF.

Comment on this clonotype: In this CDR3 the conserved last residue, phenylalanine or tryptophan, is missing, so a read error is likely. The V gene is TRBV11-3, the J gene TRBJ2-7; 16 bases are shared with TRBD2. CDR1 SGHNT and CDR2 YENEEA come from the germline V gene. The J segment lost 7 bases and the V segment lost 5 bases, leaving 8 bases of the junction unmatched. The CDR3 totals 16 residues. CDR3 sequence (DNA): TGTGCCAGCAGCAAGGGACTAGCGGGAGGGCCGGGTGAGCAGTACAAC. Encoded protein: CASSKGLAGGPGEQYN.

The genes are TRBV12-3 or TRBV12-4 and TRBJ2-3; D remains ambiguous. V lost 5 bases to trimming and J lost 4 bases, with 4 bases between them. The CDR3 runs to 11 residues. The CDR3, as DNA: TGTGCCAGCAGTAGGCCAGATACGCAGTATTTT. Translated, it gives CASSRPDTQYF.

This clonotype was found many times. The V gene is TRBV12-3 or TRBV12-4, the J gene TRBJ2-4, with D unclear. The CDR3 length is 12 residues. V lost 6 bases and J lost 4, with 7 bases in between. CDR3: CASSPTKNIQYF. CDR3 DNA sequence: TGTGCCAGCAGCCCCACTAAAAACATTCAGTACTTC.

This clonotype was found a few times. The chain is built from TRBV6-2 or TRBV6-3 and TRBJ2-3, with 8 bases identical to TRBD1. Trimming took 4 bases from V and 1 from J; bases not matched to a gene: 10. CDR1 is MNHEY, CDR2 SVGEGT, per germline. The CDR3 consists of 17 residues. CDR3 coding DNA: TGTGCCAGCAGTTTCCCCGGGACAGGAAAACGCACAGATACGCAGTATTTT. Protein product: CASSFPGTGKRTDTQYF.

CDR3 coding DNA: TGTGCCAGCAGTGAAAGGGCTGACCCCTACAATGAGCAGTTCTTC. This sequence encodes CASSERADPYNEQFF. V gene TRBV2 combines with J gene TRBJ2-1; the D is unclear. Between the trimmed V and J ends, which lost 2 bases and 2 bases, there was a span of 10 bases. CDR3 length: 15 amino acids. Germline lookup yields CDR1 SNHLY and CDR2 FYNNEI.

This clonotype appeared a few times. The chain uses TRBV12-3 or TRBV12-4 and TRBJ1-5; TRBD1 matches 7 bases. V lost 6 bases, J lost 4 bases, and 9 bases stayed unmatched. The CDR3 runs to 15 residues. The CDR3, as DNA: TGTGCCAGCAGCCTGGCAGGGGGAACGAATCAGCCCCAGCATTTT. It translates to CASSLAGGTNQPQHF.

The CDR3 protein is CSVKSLYNEQFF. The CDR3 nucleotides are TGCAGCGTTAAGTCCCTCTACAATGAGCAGTTCTTC. The chain joins TRBV29-1 to TRBJ2-1; D is unresolved. The V gene's germline CDR1 is SQVTM and CDR2 ANQGSEA. This CDR3 is 12 amino acids long. Trimming removed 5 bases at V and 3 bases at J, with 8 bases between.

This clonotype was detected once. V and J are TRBV9 and TRBJ1-3; no clear D. The germline CDR1 and CDR2 sequences are SGDLS and YYNGEE. With 0 bases removed from V and 5 bases from J, the gap between germline ends came to 15 bases. The CDR3 is made up of 16 amino acids. The CDR3 protein is CASSVGHGERRNTIYF. In DNA, the CDR3 is TGTGCCAGCAGCGTAGGTCACGGGGAAAGAAGAAACACCATATATTTT. Full variable domain (missing parts from reference TRBV9 and TRBJ1-3): DSGVTQTPKHLITATGQRVTLRCSPRSGDLSVYWYQQSLDQGLQFLIQYYNGEERAKGNILERFSAQQFPDLHSELNLSSLELGDSALYFCASSVGHGERRNTIYFGEGSWLTVV.

The rearrangement uses TRBV7-9 and TRBJ2-7; perhaps TRBD2 as D (6 bases). V was clipped by 1 base and J by 4 bases, with 23 bases between them. In germline, CDR1 is SEHNR, CDR2 FQNEAQ (reference sequence). This CDR3 contains 18 residues. In DNA form, the CDR3 reads TGTGCCAGCAGCTTAGGTCAGGCCGCGGCGGGGAGGACGTACGAGCAGTACTTC. Protein product: CASSLGQAAAGRTYEQYF.

This sequence joins TRBV7-8 and TRBJ2-1; D perhaps matches TRBD2 (5 bases). Germline V lookup: CDR1 SGHVS, CDR2 FQNEAQ. V was pared by 3 bases and J by 9 bases, with 12 bases between. This CDR3 contains 13 residues. The CDR3 reads CASSLRASGEQFF. For the CDR3, the DNA is TGTGCCAGCAGCTTGAGGGCTAGTGGTGAGCAGTTCTTC.

This clonotype has just one count. The chain couples TRBV5-1 to TRBJ1-1, with D tentatively TRBD1 (6 bases). This CDR3 has 14 residues. V lost 4 bases and J 8 bases, leaving 18 bases between the germline ends. Germline loops: CDR1 SGHRS, CDR2 YFSETQ. The DNA of the CDR3 is TGCGCCAGCAGCCTGGACACAGGGAGGCCGGAAGCTTTCTTT. This codes for CASSLDTGRPEAFF.

This clonotype was counted only a few times. The chain has TRBV5-1 and TRBJ2-7; 7 nucleotides line up with TRBD2. CDR1 and CDR2 from the germline V gene are SGHRS and YFSETQ. The CDR3 length is 14 residues. The ends lost 4 bases at V and 0 bases at J; junction bases unmatched: 4. CDR3 nucleotides: TGCGCCAGCAGCACGGCTAGCGGCTCCTACGAGCAGTACTTC. Protein: CASSTASGSYEQYF. The full variable domain, with the rest looked up from reference TRBV5-1 and TRBJ2-7, is KAGVTQTPRYLIKTRGQQVTLSCSPISGHRSVSWYQQTPGQGLQFLFEYFSETQRNKGNFPGRFSGRQFSNSRSEMNVSTLELGDSALYLCASSTASGSYEQYFGPGTRLTVT.

V and J are TRBV2 and TRBJ1-1; TRBD1 is a possible D gene (5 bases). The V gene lost 2 bases and the J gene lost 5 bases, with 9 bases spanning the gap. The CDR3 runs 13 residues. Germline-derived CDR1 and CDR2 are SNHLY and FYNNEI. The CDR3 loop is CASSESGWTEAFF. In DNA form, the CDR3 reads TGTGCCAGCAGTGAATCAGGGTGGACTGAAGCTTTCTTT.

The V gene is TRBV5-1, the J gene TRBJ2-3; D remains ambiguous. Germline V CDR1 and CDR2: SGHRS, YFSETQ. The CDR3 runs 14 residues. The V and J ends lost 2 bases and 2 bases respectively, with 9 bases between them. This CDR3 is CASSLAQATDTQYF. The CDR3 DNA follows: TGCGCCAGCAGCTTAGCCCAAGCCACAGATACGCAGTATTTT.

This clonotype showed up just a few times. The chain uses TRBV7-8 and TRBJ2-3; TRBD2 aligns across 12 bases. The V gene's germline CDR1 is SGHVS and CDR2 FQNEAQ. This CDR3 is built from 18 residues. The junction had 9 bases not matched to a gene; V was cut back by 0 bases and J by 5 bases. The CDR3 protein is CASSLAPLLAGGVDTQYF. The DNA of the CDR3 is TGTGCCAGCAGCTTAGCGCCCTTACTAGCGGGAGGTGTAGATACGCAGTATTTT.

The chain links TRBV4-2 to TRBJ2-1; 9 nucleotides match TRBD2. Germline trimming cut 4 bases from V and 7 bases from J; bases unmatched to any gene: 11. This CDR3 region has 16 residues. Looked up from germline, CDR1 is LGHNA and CDR2 is YNFKEQ. CDR3 DNA sequence: TGTGCCAGCAGCCCGTTCACACGCGGGAGGGTAAATGAGCAGTTCTTC. It codes for CASSPFTRGRVNEQFF.

This clonotype occurred many times. The chain uses TRBV12-3 or TRBV12-4 and TRBJ1-1; TRBD1 agrees at 10 bases. The CDR3 extends over 14 amino acids. The ends lost 4 bases at V and 4 bases at J; junction bases unmatched: 3. CDR3 nucleotide sequence: TGTGCCAGCAGTTCGTGGACAGGGGGCACTGAAGCTTTCTTT. Protein sequence: CASSSWTGGTEAFF.

This clonotype was seen a handful of times. The J gene is TRBJ1-1, the V gene TRBV12-3 or TRBV12-4; the D gene is possibly TRBD1 (5 bases). This CDR3 contains 15 residues. V dropped 3 bases and J dropped 6 bases, with 17 bases sitting between them. The chain's CDR3 is CASSLGPGEGAEAFF. CDR3 in DNA: TGTGCCAGCAGTTTGGGTCCGGGGGAAGGGGCTGAAGCTTTCTTT.

This clonotype has a handful of counts. The chain combines TRBV30 with TRBJ2-1, with TRBD2 matching over 9 bases. Germline trimming cut 3 bases from V and 7 bases from J; bases unmatched to any gene: 13. Germline loops: CDR1 GTSNPN, CDR2 SVGIG (reference sequence). There are 16 residues in the CDR3. The CDR3 DNA reads as TGTGCCTGGAGCAATCCGGGACTAGCCGCGGTTAATGAGCAGTTCTTC. Its protein product is CAWSNPGLAAVNEQFF. The full variable domain, completed using reference TRBV30 and TRBJ2-1, is SQTIHQWPATLVQPVGSPLSLECTVEGTSNPNLYWYRQAAGRGLQLLFYSVGIGQISSEVPQNLSASRPQDRQFILSSKKLLLSDSGFYLCAWSNPGLAAVNEQFFGPGTRLTVL.

The chain links TRBV11-3 to TRBJ2-1; D possibly corresponds to TRBD2 (5 bases). Germline CDR1 SGHNT, CDR2 YENEEA. V was cut by 5 bases and J by 8 bases, with 16 bases left in between. CDR3 length: 14 amino acids. The CDR3 DNA reads TGTGCCAGCAGCACTAGAAAAGATTTCGATGAGCAGTTCTTC. Translation: CASSTRKDFDEQFF.

There are a few counts of this clonotype. The CDR3 region is CSARRSQPLSYEQYF. DNA of the CDR3: TGCAGTGCCCGAAGGTCACAGCCATTATCCTACGAGCAGTACTTC. The chain couples TRBV20-1 to TRBJ2-7; D gene unclear. CDR1 is DFQATT, CDR2 SNEGSKA, per germline (reference sequence). There are 15 residues in the CDR3. V lost 6 bases, J lost 1 base, and 19 bases lay in between.

The V call is TRBV30, the J call TRBJ2-1; 7 nucleotides line up with TRBD1. V lost 1 base to trimming and J lost 7 bases; unmatched junction nucleotides: 4. Germline lookup yields CDR1 GTSNPN and CDR2 SVGIG (reference sequence). The CDR3 length is 13 residues. The CDR3 loop reads CAWSGRGRNEQFF. The CDR3 DNA follows: TGTGCCTGGAGTGGAAGGGGGCGGAATGAGCAGTTCTTC.

This clonotype was recorded a few times. The genes are TRBV9 and TRBJ1-4, with D perhaps matching TRBD1 (5 bases). Per germline, CDR1 SGDLS and CDR2 YYNGEE. The CDR3 consists of 15 residues. With 0 bases removed from V and 3 bases from J, the gap between germline ends came to 9 bases. CDR3 loop: CASSVEGRSNEKLFF. For the CDR3, the DNA is TGTGCCAGCAGCGTAGAGGGGAGGTCTAATGAAAAACTGTTTTTT.

The J gene is TRBJ2-1, the V gene TRBV5-1; 8 nucleotides align to TRBD2. Germline CDR1 SGHRS, CDR2 YFSETQ. V shed 2 bases, J shed 4 bases, and the junction held 11 bases outside the gene matches. The CDR3 has 17 residues. The chain's CDR3 is CASSFPFSGDDYNEQFF. The CDR3 DNA sequence: TGCGCCAGCAGCTTCCCATTTAGCGGGGATGATTACAATGAGCAGTTCTTC.

This clonotype was seen a handful of times. The genes are TRBV18 and TRBJ2-3; 11 nucleotides match TRBD2. Germline V lookup: CDR1 KGHSH, CDR2 LQKENI. This CDR3 contains 19 residues. V was pared by 3 bases and J by 1 base, with 12 bases of the junction left unmatched. Here the CDR3 reads CASSPPGWVTSGGTDTQYF. The CDR3 DNA follows: TGTGCCAGCTCACCTCCCGGGTGGGTGACTAGCGGGGGCACAGATACGCAGTATTTT.